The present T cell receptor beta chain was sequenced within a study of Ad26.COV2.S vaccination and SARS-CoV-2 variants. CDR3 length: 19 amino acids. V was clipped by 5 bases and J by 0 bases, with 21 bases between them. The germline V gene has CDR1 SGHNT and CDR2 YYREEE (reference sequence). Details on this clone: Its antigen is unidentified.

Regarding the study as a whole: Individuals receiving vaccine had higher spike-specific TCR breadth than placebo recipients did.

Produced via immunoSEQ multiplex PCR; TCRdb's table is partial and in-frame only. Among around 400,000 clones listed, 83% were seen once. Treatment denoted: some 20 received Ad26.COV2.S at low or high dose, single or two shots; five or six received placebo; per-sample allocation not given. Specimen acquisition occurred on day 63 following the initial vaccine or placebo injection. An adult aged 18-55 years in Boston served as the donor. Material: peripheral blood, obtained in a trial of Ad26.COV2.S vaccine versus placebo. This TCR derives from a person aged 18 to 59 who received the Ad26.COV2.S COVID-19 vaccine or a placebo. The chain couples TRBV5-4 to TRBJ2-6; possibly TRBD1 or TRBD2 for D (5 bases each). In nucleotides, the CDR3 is TGTGCCAGCAGAGAATCCGGGACGGAGGTTTTCTCTGGGGCCAACGTCCTGACTTTC. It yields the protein CASRESGTEVFSGANVLTF.